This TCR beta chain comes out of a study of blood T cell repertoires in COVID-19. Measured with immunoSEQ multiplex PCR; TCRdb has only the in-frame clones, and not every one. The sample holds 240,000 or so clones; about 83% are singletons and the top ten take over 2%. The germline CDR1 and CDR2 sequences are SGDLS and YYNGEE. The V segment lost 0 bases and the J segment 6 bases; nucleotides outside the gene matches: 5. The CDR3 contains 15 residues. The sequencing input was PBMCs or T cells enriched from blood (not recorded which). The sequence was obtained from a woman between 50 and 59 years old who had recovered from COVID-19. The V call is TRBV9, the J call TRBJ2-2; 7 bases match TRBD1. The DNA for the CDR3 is TGTGCCAGCAGCGTAGTGAACAGGGGAGCCGGGGAGCTGTTTTTT. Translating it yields CASSVVNRGAGELFF.